This passage covers 7 T cell receptor beta chains from one sample sequenced in a study of tumor T cells in aggressive B-cell lymphoma. The table came from immunoSEQ multiplex PCR; TCRdb's copy has only in-frame clones and leaves some out. Found here are 6,600 or so clones, roughly 88% of them singletons; the top ten hold 3.1%. Source material: tumor tissue. The receptors were sampled from an adult with diffuse large B cell lymphoma. Some clones in this sample may be carry-over from other donors' samples.

V usage is TRBV4-1 and J usage is TRBJ1-2, with D tentatively TRBD1 (5 bases). Germline CDR1 is MGHRA and CDR2 is YSYEKL. Trimming pared 2 bases from V and 3 bases from J, leaving 10 bases between. CDR3 size: 14 residues. The chain's CDR3 is CASSQQWGDYGYTF. CDR3 DNA sequence: TGCGCCAGCAGCCAACAATGGGGGGACTATGGCTACACCTTC.

V gene TRBV18 combines with J gene TRBJ2-7; TRBD1 aligns across 7 bases. This CDR3 has 13 residues. Trimming cost V 4 bases and J 7 bases; bases outside gene matches: 7. In germline, CDR1 is KGHSH, CDR2 LQKENI. CDR3 coding DNA: TGTGCCAGCTCACGGGGACAGATGGCAGAGCAGTACTTC. Translation gives CASSRGQMAEQYF.

The chain uses TRBV5-6 and TRBJ2-3, with 12 bases aligning to TRBD2. Germline trimming cut 3 bases from V and 6 bases from J; bases unmatched to any gene: 11. Germline V gene data show CDR1 as SGHDT and CDR2 as YYEEEE. CDR3 length equals 17 residues. The CDR3 loop reads CASSYNSGLAGVDTQYF. The CDR3 DNA reads as TGTGCCAGCAGCTATAATTCGGGACTAGCGGGTGTTGATACGCAGTATTTT.

CDR3 sequence (DNA): TGCAGTGCTAGACTATACAATGAGCAGTTCTTC. Protein product: CSARLYNEQFF. This chain links TRBV20-1 with TRBJ2-1; D is unresolved. The CDR3 covers 11 residues. Germline V gene sequence: CDR1 DFQATT, CDR2 SNEGSKA (reference sequence). The V end lost 2 bases, the J end lost 4 bases, and 3 bases lay between the germline ends.

This chain joins TRBV19 and TRBJ1-1; no clear D. Trimming cost V 6 bases and J 1 base, with 9 bases left between them. The germline V gene has CDR1 LNHDA and CDR2 SQIVND (reference sequence). This CDR3 has 13 amino acids. The CDR3 loop is CASSLEENTEAFF. The CDR3 DNA reads as TGTGCCAGTAGCCTCGAGGAGAACACTGAAGCTTTCTTT.

This chain links TRBV7-2 with TRBJ1-6; D not resolved. Germline lookup yields CDR1 SGHTA and CDR2 FQGNSA. This CDR3 is built from 18 residues. The V and J ends lost 6 bases and 1 base respectively, with 19 bases between them. The CDR3 loop reads CASSSGVPGFSYNSPLHF. The CDR3 DNA follows: TGTGCCAGCAGTTCTGGTGTTCCGGGATTTTCCTATAATTCACCCCTCCACTTT. The complete variable domain, with remaining parts taken from reference TRBV7-2 and TRBJ1-6, reads GAGVSQSPSNKVTEKGKDVELRCDPISGHTALYWYRQSLGQGLEFLIYFQGNSAPDKSGLPSDRFSAERTGGSVSTLTIQRTQQEDSAVYLCASSSGVPGFSYNSPLHFGNGTRLTVT.

The chain recombines TRBV7-3 with TRBJ2-7; TRBD2 agrees at 8 bases. The junction had 9 bases not matched to a gene; V was cut back by 5 bases and J by 3 bases. This CDR3 region has 15 residues. CDR1 SGHTA and CDR2 FQGTGA come from the germline V gene. The CDR3 bases are TGTGCCAGCAGCCCCTCCCGGGCGGGGGGCTACGAGCAGTACTTC. It is translated as CASSPSRAGGYEQYF. The full variable domain, with the rest looked up from reference TRBV7-3 and TRBJ2-7, is GAGVSQTPSNKVTEKGKYVELRCDPISGHTALYWYRQSLGQGPEFLIYFQGTGAADDSGLPNDRFFAVRPEGSVSTLKIQRTERGDSAVYLCASSPSRAGGYEQYFGPGTRLTVT.